The 5 T cell receptor beta chains listed next were all sequenced from one sample in a study of beta chain features in type 1 diabetes. Sequenced material consisted of expressed TCRB transcripts (all of the isolated RNA was reverse transcribed). Assay used: immunoSEQ multiplex PCR; TCRdb lists only in-frame clones, some missing. The table includes 300,000 or so clones, approximately 8% detected once. Sequencing was performed on central memory CD4+ T cells from blood. The receptor set was obtained from a woman under 30 in good health.

This chain links TRBV7-2 with TRBJ2-1; either TRBD1 or TRBD2 may fit D (5 bases each). V was pared by 3 bases and J by 15 bases, with 18 bases between. The CDR3 is 13 residues long. Per germline, CDR1 SGHTA and CDR2 FQGNSA. CDR3: CASSFDPGPVRFF. The CDR3 DNA is TGTGCCAGCAGCTTCGATCCGGGACCAGTGCGGTTCTTC.

This clone showed up just a few times. The J gene is TRBJ2-3, the V gene TRBV18; D is unresolved. This CDR3 has 13 residues. Germline CDR1 reads KGHSH; CDR2 reads LQKENI. V was shortened by 2 bases and J by 1 base, with 4 bases between the two germline ends. For the CDR3, the DNA is TGTGCCAGCTCACCATGGGGCACAGATACGCAGTATTTT. Translation gives CASSPWGTDTQYF.

This clone came up a few times. The V call is TRBV7-8, the J call TRBJ2-7, with D hard to call. Trimming removed 1 base from V and 4 bases from J, with 14 bases in between. The CDR3 consists of 15 residues. Germline CDR1 is SGHVS and CDR2 is FQNEAQ. The CDR3 loop reads CASSLVETSHYEQYF. Here the CDR3 DNA reads TGTGCCAGCAGCTTAGTTGAAACGTCTCATTACGAGCAGTACTTC. Complete variable domain (other parts from reference TRBV7-8 and TRBJ2-7): GAGVSQSPRYKVAKRGQDVALRCDPISGHVSLFWYQQALGQGPEFLTYFQNEAQLDKSGLPSDRFFAERPEGSVSTLKIQRTQQEDSAVYLCASSLVETSHYEQYFGPGTRLTVT.

The genes are TRBV5-4 and TRBJ1-1; no firm D call. Trimming left V 0 bases short and J 8 bases short, with 5 bases between. The CDR3 contains 11 residues. Germline-derived CDR1 and CDR2 are SGHNT and YYREEE (reference sequence). Written as DNA, the CDR3 is TGTGCCAGCAGCTTGGATAAGGAAGCTTTCTTT. It specifies CASSLDKEAFF. Drawing the rest from reference TRBV5-4 and TRBJ1-1, the complete variable domain is ETGVTQSPTHLIKTRGQQVTLRCSSQSGHNTVSWYQQALGQGPQFIFQYYREEENGRGNFPPRFSGLQFPNYSSELNVNALELDDSALYLCASSLDKEAFFGQGTRLTVV.

The chain is built from TRBV7-2 and TRBJ1-5, with D possibly matching TRBD1 (5 bases). The V gene lost 1 base and the J gene lost 7 bases, with 14 bases spanning the gap. The germline gives CDR1 SGHTA, CDR2 FQGNSA. The CDR3 loop spans 15 amino acids. The CDR3 is CASSLDSGGSQPQHF. The CDR3 bases are TGTGCCAGCAGCTTAGATTCGGGGGGGAGCCAGCCCCAGCATTTT.